These T cell receptor beta chains were read from a single sample in a study of blood T cells in healthy people across ages. Via MiXCR, TCRdb re-called the 5' RACE reads, giving one row per CDR3 protein. The data show nearly 1 million distinct CDR3 sequences, roughly half seen once. The material sequenced was blood. These receptors were collected from a woman aged 60 to 75 in good health. Each CDR3 is given with its conserved first and last residue. Fields, in order: D gene, J gene, V gene, clone size, CDR3 protein, CDR3 DNA. The D gene is left open where the match is weak. Rows may omit the clone size; those that give it use once, few, many or a size class.

d_call: -
j_call: TRBJ1-2
v_call: TRBV4-2
clone_size: -
cdr3_aa: CASSQDLANYGYTF
cdr3_nt: TGTGCCAGCAGCCAAGACCTAGCTAACTATGGCTACACCTTC

d_call: TRBD2
j_call: TRBJ2-1
v_call: TRBV7-2
clone_size: few
cdr3_aa: CASSLVWAGAGYNEQFF
cdr3_nt: TGTGCCAGCAGCTTAGTGTGGGCGGGAGCGGGATACAATGAGCAGTTCTTC

d_call: TRBD2
j_call: TRBJ2-7
v_call: TRBV20-1
clone_size: -
cdr3_aa: CSAKSWASGSYSSSEQYF
cdr3_nt: TGCAGTGCTAAATCTTGGGCTAGCGGGAGTTATTCCTCCTCCGAGCAGTACTTC

d_call: -
j_call: TRBJ2-7
v_call: TRBV5-1
clone_size: -
cdr3_aa: CASSLISVPYEQYF
cdr3_nt: TGCGCCAGCAGCTTGATATCGGTTCCCTACGAGCAGTACTTC

d_call: -
j_call: TRBJ2-7
v_call: TRBV27
clone_size: -
cdr3_aa: CASSFGPGTYEQYF
cdr3_nt: TGTGCCAGCAGTTTTGGGCCAGGCACCTACGAGCAGTACTTC

d_call: -
j_call: TRBJ2-4
v_call: TRBV5-1
clone_size: -
cdr3_aa: CASSQMDQREYIQYF
cdr3_nt: TGCGCCAGCAGCCAGATGGACCAACGGGAATACATTCAGTACTTC

d_call: -
j_call: TRBJ2-2
v_call: TRBV20-1
clone_size: -
cdr3_aa: CSASSSVGTGELFF
cdr3_nt: TGCAGTGCTAGCTCTAGCGTCGGCACCGGGGAGCTGTTTTTT

d_call: -
j_call: TRBJ2-5
v_call: TRBV9
clone_size: -
cdr3_aa: CASSVRPLGTQYF
cdr3_nt: TGTGCCAGCAGCGTGAGACCCCTTGGGACCCAGTACTTC

d_call: TRBD2
j_call: TRBJ2-2
v_call: TRBV6-5
clone_size: few
cdr3_aa: CASSSTSGNTGELFF
cdr3_nt: TGTGCCAGCAGTTCAACTAGCGGGAATACCGGGGAGCTGTTTTTT

d_call: -
j_call: TRBJ2-3
v_call: TRBV7-6
clone_size: -
cdr3_aa: CASSLKRNRDQKTDTQYF
cdr3_nt: TGTGCCAGCAGCTTAAAGCGAAACCGGGACCAAAAGACAGATACGCAGTATTTT

d_call: TRBD1
j_call: TRBJ2-6
v_call: TRBV5-1
clone_size: once
cdr3_aa: CASRFSGGAGANVLTF
cdr3_nt: TGCGCCAGCAGATTCTCAGGGGGCGCGGGGGCCAACGTCCTGACTTTC

d_call: TRBD2
j_call: TRBJ2-1
v_call: TRBV5-1
clone_size: -
cdr3_aa: CASSLGLAGVTYNEQFF
cdr3_nt: TGCGCCAGCAGCTTGGGTCTAGCGGGTGTCACCTACAATGAGCAGTTCTTC

d_call: TRBD2
j_call: TRBJ2-3
v_call: TRBV3-1
clone_size: -
cdr3_aa: CAVLGPQRELSDTQYF
cdr3_nt: TGTGCCGTTCTAGGTCCCCAGCGGGAGCTCTCAGATACGCAGTATTTT

d_call: -
j_call: TRBJ1-5
v_call: TRBV28
clone_size: -
cdr3_aa: CAGRKGVAGQRQHF
cdr3_nt: TGTGCCGGCCGGAAAGGGGTCGCGGGTCAGCGCCAGCATTTT

d_call: TRBD2
j_call: TRBJ2-7
v_call: TRBV6-2/TRBV6-3
clone_size: once
cdr3_aa: CASSLPSGGPYEQYF
cdr3_nt: TGTGCCAGCAGTCTCCCTAGCGGGGGCCCCTACGAGCAGTACTTC